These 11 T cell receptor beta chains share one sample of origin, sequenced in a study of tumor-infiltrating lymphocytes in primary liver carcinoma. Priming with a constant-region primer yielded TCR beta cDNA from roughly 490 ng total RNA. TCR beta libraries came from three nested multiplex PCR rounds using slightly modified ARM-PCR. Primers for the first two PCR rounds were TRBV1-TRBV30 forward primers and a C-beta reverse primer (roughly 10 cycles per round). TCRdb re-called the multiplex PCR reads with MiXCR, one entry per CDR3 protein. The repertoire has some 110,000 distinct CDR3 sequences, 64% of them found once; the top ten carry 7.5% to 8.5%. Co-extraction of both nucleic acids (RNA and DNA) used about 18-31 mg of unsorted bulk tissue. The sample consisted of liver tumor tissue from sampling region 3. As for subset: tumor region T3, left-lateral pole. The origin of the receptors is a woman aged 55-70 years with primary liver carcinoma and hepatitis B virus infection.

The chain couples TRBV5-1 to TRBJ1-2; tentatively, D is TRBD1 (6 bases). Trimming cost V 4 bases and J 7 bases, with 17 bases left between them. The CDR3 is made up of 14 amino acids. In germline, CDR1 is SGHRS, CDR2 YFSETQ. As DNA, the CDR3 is TGCGCCAGCAGCAAGGGAGTGGACAGCGTTGGCTACACCTTC. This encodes CASSKGVDSVGYTF.

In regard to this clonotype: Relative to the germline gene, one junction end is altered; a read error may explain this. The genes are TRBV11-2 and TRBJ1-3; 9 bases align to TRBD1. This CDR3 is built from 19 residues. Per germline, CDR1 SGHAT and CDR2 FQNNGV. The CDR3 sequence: CASSSRPDRGAYSGNTTHF. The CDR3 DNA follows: TGTGCTAGCAGCTCACGCCCGGACAGGGGAGCGTACTCTGGAAACACCACACATTTT.

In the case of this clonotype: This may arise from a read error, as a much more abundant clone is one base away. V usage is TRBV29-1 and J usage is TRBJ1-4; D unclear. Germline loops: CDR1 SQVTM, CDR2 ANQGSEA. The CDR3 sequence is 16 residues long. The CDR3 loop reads CGVEDRHNHPSEKLFF. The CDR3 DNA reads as TGCGGCGTTGAAGATCGGCACAATCATCCCAGTGAAAAACTGTTTTTT.

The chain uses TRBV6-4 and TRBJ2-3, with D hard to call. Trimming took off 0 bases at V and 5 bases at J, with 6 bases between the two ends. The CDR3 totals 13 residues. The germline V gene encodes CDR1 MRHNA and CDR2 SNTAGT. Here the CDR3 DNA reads TGTGCCAGCAGTGACTCGGGCCTAGATACGCAGTATTTT. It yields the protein CASSDSGLDTQYF.

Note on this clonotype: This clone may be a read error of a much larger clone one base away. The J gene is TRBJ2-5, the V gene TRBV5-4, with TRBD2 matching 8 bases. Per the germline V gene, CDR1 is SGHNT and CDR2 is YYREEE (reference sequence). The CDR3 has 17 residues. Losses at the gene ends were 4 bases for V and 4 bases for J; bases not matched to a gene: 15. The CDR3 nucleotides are TGTGCCAGCAGCCTGGGAGGGCGGGGGGCGTCTCGAGAGACCCAGTACTTC. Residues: CASSLGGRGASRETQYF. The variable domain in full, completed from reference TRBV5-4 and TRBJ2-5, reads ETGVTQSPTHLIKTRGQQVTLRCSSQSGHNTVSWYQQALGQGPQFIFQYYREEENGRGNFPPRFSGLQFPNYSSELNVNALELDDSALYLCASSLGGRGASRETQYFGPGTRLLVL.

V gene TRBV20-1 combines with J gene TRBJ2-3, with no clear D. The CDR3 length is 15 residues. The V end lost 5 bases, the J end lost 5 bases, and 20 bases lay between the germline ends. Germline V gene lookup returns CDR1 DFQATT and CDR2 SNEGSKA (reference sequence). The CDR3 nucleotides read TGCAGTGCTTCGATAGAATTAGAACCGGGAGATACGCAGTATTTT. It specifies CSASIELEPGDTQYF.

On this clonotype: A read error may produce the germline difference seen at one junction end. CDR3 region: CASSQVEGGRTDAQYF. The CDR3 coding sequence is TGTGCCAGCAGTCAAGTGGAGGGAGGGCGCACTGATGCGCAGTATTTT. The genes are TRBV4-2 and TRBJ2-3; 7 nucleotides match TRBD2. The length of the CDR3 is 16 residues. CDR1 LGHNA and CDR2 YNFKEQ come from the germline V gene.

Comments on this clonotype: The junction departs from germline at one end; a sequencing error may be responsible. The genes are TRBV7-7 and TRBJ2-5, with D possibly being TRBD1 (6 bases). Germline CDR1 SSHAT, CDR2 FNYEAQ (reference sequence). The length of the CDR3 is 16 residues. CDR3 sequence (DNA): TGTGCTAGCAGCTTAGGGGGTGGGACCATCCAAGAGACCCAGTACTTC. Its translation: CASSLGGGTIQETQYF. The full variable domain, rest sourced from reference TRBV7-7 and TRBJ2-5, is GAGVSQSPRYKVTKRGQDVTLRCDPISSHATLYWYQQALGQGPEFLTYFNYEAQPDKSGLPSDRFSAERPEGSISTLTIQRTEQRDSAMYRCASSLGGGTIQETQYFGPGTRLLVL.

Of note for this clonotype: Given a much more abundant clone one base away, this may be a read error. The CDR3 here is CSVQGLVNTGKLFF. The CDR3 DNA follows: TGCAGCGTCCAGGGATTGGTCAACACCGGGAAGCTGTTTTTT. V usage is TRBV29-1 and J usage is TRBJ2-2; D could derive from TRBD1 or TRBD2 (5 bases each). CDR3 size: 14 residues. Germline CDR1 and CDR2: SQVTM and ANQGSEA.

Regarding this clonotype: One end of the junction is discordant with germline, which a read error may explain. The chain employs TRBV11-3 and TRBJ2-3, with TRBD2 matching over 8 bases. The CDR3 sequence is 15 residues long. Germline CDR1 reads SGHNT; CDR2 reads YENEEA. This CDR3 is CASSLGLVSTDTQYF. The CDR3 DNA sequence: TGTGCCAGCAGCCTGGGACTAGTCAGCACTGATACGCAGTATTTT.

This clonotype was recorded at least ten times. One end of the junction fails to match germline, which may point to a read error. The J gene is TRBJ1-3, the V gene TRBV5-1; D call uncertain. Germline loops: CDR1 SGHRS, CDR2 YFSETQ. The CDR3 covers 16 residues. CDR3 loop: CASSLEAGSSGNTIYF. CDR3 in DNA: TGTGCCAGCAGCTTGGAAGCAGGTAGCTCTGGAAACACCATATATTTT.